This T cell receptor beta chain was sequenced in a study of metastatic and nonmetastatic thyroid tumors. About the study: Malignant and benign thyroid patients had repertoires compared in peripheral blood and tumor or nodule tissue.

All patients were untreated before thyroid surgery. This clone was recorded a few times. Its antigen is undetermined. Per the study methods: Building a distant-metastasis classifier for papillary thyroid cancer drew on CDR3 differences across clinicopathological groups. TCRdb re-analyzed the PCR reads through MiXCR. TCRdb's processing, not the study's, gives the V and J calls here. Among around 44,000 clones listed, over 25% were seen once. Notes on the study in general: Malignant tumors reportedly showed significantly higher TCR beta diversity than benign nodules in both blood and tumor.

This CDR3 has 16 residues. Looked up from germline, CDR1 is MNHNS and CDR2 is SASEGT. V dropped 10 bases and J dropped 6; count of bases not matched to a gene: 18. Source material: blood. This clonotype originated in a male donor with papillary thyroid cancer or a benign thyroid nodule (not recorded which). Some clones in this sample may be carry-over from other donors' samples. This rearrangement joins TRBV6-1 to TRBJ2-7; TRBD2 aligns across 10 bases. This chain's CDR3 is CAILLYLAGDGGEQYF. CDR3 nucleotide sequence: TGTGCCATCCTCCTATATCTAGCGGGAGATGGAGGCGAGCAGTACTTC.